Each of the 17 T cell receptor beta chains below was sequenced from the same sample in a study of T cells in Graves' hyperthyroidism and ophthalmopathy. Researchers took RNA transcripts and amplified the TCR beta CDR3 regions from them. The primer set for the first-round RT-PCR of the TCR CDR3 was HTBI. TCRdb re-called the multiplex PCR reads with MiXCR, one entry per CDR3 protein. Of around 300,000 distinct CDR3 sequences listed, around 15% were seen once; the top ten hold roughly 7.9%. The source material was blood. These receptors came from a woman in her 40s with Graves' hyperthyroidism.

This clonotype was counted ten times or more. As DNA, the CDR3 is TGTGCCTGGAGTGCGGGTCTTAATCAGCCCCAGCATTTT. Its translation is CAWSAGLNQPQHF. The V call is TRBV30, the J call TRBJ1-5; D gene unclear. Trimming took off 1 base at V and 4 bases at J, with 8 bases between the two ends. CDR3 length equals 13 residues. Germline V gene sequence: CDR1 GTSNPN, CDR2 SVGIG (reference sequence). The full variable domain, with the rest looked up from reference TRBV30 and TRBJ1-5, is SQTIHQWPATLVQPVGSPLSLECTVEGTSNPNLYWYRQAAGRGLQLLFYSVGIGQISSEVPQNLSASRPQDRQFILSSKKLLLSDSGFYLCAWSAGLNQPQHFGDGTRLSIL.

In its sample, this clonotype was seen many times. The genes are TRBV13 and TRBJ2-3; 12 nucleotides agree with TRBD2. The length of the CDR3 is 17 residues. From germline, CDR1 is PRHDT and CDR2 FYEKMQ (reference sequence). The ends lost 1 base at V and 5 bases at J; junction bases unmatched: 7. The CDR3 DNA is TGTGCCAGCAGCTTAGATCCGACTAGCGGGAGTAAAGATACGCAGTATTTT. Its protein is CASSLDPTSGSKDTQYF.

This clonotype has a count of ten or more. The rearrangement uses TRBV28 and TRBJ1-1; 7 positions agree with TRBD1. CDR3 length: 13 residues. Germline assignment: CDR1 MDHEN and CDR2 SYDVKM. Losses at the gene ends were 5 bases for V and 8 bases for J; bases not matched to a gene: 8. In nucleotides, the CDR3 is TGTGCCAGCAGTGGGACAGATCGTCAAGAAGCTTTCTTT. Its protein product is CASSGTDRQEAFF.

Many counts were recorded for this clonotype. The genes are TRBV3-1 and TRBJ1-2; D remains ambiguous. The CDR3 is 14 residues long. Germline V CDR1 and CDR2: LGHDT, YNNKEL (reference sequence). The ends were cut back, 1 base at V and 4 bases at J, with 10 bases in the middle. The CDR3 spells CASSQGTSFYGYTF. DNA of the CDR3: TGTGCCAGCAGCCAAGGGACGAGTTTCTATGGCTACACCTTC. Drawing the rest from reference TRBV3-1 and TRBJ1-2, the complete variable domain is DTAVSQTPKYLVTQMGNDKSIKCEQNLGHDTMYWYKQDSKKFLKIMFSYNNKELIINETVPNRFSPKSPDKAHLNLHINSLELGDSAVYFCASSQGTSFYGYTFGSGTRLTVV.

This clonotype showed up many times. J is TRBJ1-5 and V is TRBV12-3 or TRBV12-4; possible D gene TRBD1, 5 bases. V was trimmed by 6 bases and J by 7 bases, leaving 16 bases between them. This CDR3 region has 14 residues. CDR3 sequence reads: CASSPDGGTQPQHF. The DNA of the CDR3 is TGTGCCAGCAGCCCGGACGGAGGGACCCAGCCCCAGCATTTT.

This clonotype was seen at least ten times. V and J are TRBV7-9 and TRBJ2-3; maybe TRBD2 (6 bases). The CDR3 has 14 residues. Trimming pared 0 bases from V and 4 bases from J, leaving 8 bases between. Germline CDR1 and CDR2: SEHNR and FQNEAQ (reference sequence). CDR3 amino acids: CASSLAREADTQYF. The CDR3 nucleotides read TGTGCCAGCAGCTTAGCCAGGGAGGCAGATACGCAGTATTTT.

This clonotype was found many times. This chain uses TRBV7-8 with TRBJ2-1; 7 bases line up with TRBD2. V lost 1 base to trimming and J lost 4 bases; unmatched junction nucleotides: 10. CDR1 and CDR2 from the germline V gene are SGHVS and FQNEAQ. CDR3 size: 17 residues. The CDR3 is CASSLGGGSDGYNEQFF. CDR3 DNA: TGTGCCAGCAGCTTAGGTGGCGGGAGTGATGGTTACAATGAGCAGTTCTTC. The whole variable domain, filled in from reference TRBV7-8 and TRBJ2-1, reads GAGVSQSPRYKVAKRGQDVALRCDPISGHVSLFWYQQALGQGPEFLTYFQNEAQLDKSGLPSDRFFAERPEGSVSTLKIQRTQQEDSAVYLCASSLGGGSDGYNEQFFGPGTRLTVL.

There are a few counts of this clonotype. This sequence may be a read error, since a much larger clone differs from it by one base. V is TRBV2 and J is TRBJ2-7, with D perhaps matching TRBD1 or TRBD2 (5 bases each). Germline V gives CDR1 SNHLY, CDR2 FYNNEI. V was shortened by 11 bases and J by 2 bases, with 19 bases between the two germline ends. The CDR3 runs to 14 residues. The DNA for the CDR3 is TGTGCCGGCTTAAGCTCACAGGAGGCCTACGAGCAGTACTTC. Encoded protein: CAGLSSQEAYEQYF.

The V gene is TRBV5-4, the J gene TRBJ1-2, with D perhaps TRBD1 (5 bases). This CDR3 comprises 13 residues. Germline V gives CDR1 SGHNT, CDR2 YYREEE (reference sequence). Trimming removed 3 bases at V and 4 bases at J, with 10 bases between. The CDR3 DNA is TGTGCCAGCAGCTCAGCACAGGCCTATGGCTACACCTTC. Protein product: CASSSAQAYGYTF.

This clonotype turned up a few times. The chain is built from TRBV5-8 and TRBJ2-5, with 9 nucleotides matching TRBD1. CDR1 SGHTS and CDR2 YDEGEE come from the germline V gene. The CDR3 covers 17 residues. J was trimmed by 5 bases and V by 3 bases; bases with no gene match: 14. The CDR3 protein is CASSSLIGTGGRETQYF. The CDR3, as DNA: TGTGCCAGCAGCTCACTTATCGGAACAGGGGGCAGGGAGACCCAGTACTTC.

Many counts were recorded for this clonotype. This chain joins TRBV27 and TRBJ1-1; a possible D gene is TRBD1 (5 bases). Germline CDR1 MNHEY, CDR2 SMNVEV (reference sequence). The CDR3 runs to 16 residues. V shed 4 bases and J shed 7 bases, with 22 bases lying between them. In nucleotides, the CDR3 is TGTGCCAGCAGTTCATCCCCTTTTGGGGGGGAAGGTGAAGCTTTCTTT. As protein: CASSSSPFGGEGEAFF.

The gene calls are TRBV3-1 and TRBJ1-3, with a tentative D call TRBD1 (5 bases). The CDR3 runs to 14 residues. The V end was cut by 3 bases, the J end by 4 bases, with 10 bases between. CDR1 LGHDT and CDR2 YNNKEL come from the germline V gene (reference sequence). DNA of the CDR3: TGTGCCAGCAGCCATCGGGGGGGGGGAAACACCATATATTTT. This codes for CASSHRGGGNTIYF.

The chain recombines TRBV6-5 with TRBJ1-2, with D perhaps matching TRBD1 (6 bases). Trimming stripped 7 bases from V and 4 bases from J, with 22 bases between. This CDR3 comprises 16 residues. CDR1 is MNHEY, CDR2 SVGAGI, per germline. CDR3 residues: CASTFTSQGGFYGYTF. The DNA for the CDR3 is TGTGCCAGCACTTTTACGTCACAGGGTGGATTCTATGGCTACACCTTC.

In this sample, this clonotype turned up many times. The gene calls are TRBV6-1 and TRBJ1-2, with 8 positions matching TRBD1. The CDR3 spans 13 residues. V gave up 6 bases and J gave up 7 bases; unmatched junction bases: 7. Germline V gene data show CDR1 as MNHNS and CDR2 as SASEGT. This CDR3 is CASSIGTGSGYTF. CDR3 bases: TGTGCCAGCAGCATTGGGACAGGCAGTGGCTACACCTTC.

This clonotype was recorded many times. The chain combines TRBV3-1 with TRBJ2-7; 13 bases fit TRBD2. V was clipped by 4 bases and J by 4 bases; unmatched bases: 4. This CDR3 has 15 amino acids. Germline V gene sequence: CDR1 LGHDT, CDR2 YNNKEL (reference sequence). For the CDR3, the DNA is TGTGCCAGCAGCCCAGGGACTAGCGGGATGTACGAGCAGTACTTC. Protein product: CASSPGTSGMYEQYF.

In its sample, this clonotype was seen many times. V and J are TRBV7-9 and TRBJ2-7, with D possibly TRBD1 on 5 matching bases. Trimming left V 4 bases short and J 1 base short, with 11 bases between. The CDR3 is 14 amino acids. The germline V gene encodes CDR1 SEHNR and CDR2 FQNEAQ (reference sequence). The CDR3 is CASSSGHQSYEQYF. The DNA for the CDR3 is TGTGCCAGCAGCTCCGGACACCAGTCCTACGAGCAGTACTTC.

The chain is built from TRBV9 and TRBJ2-7; D is uncertain. Trimming removed 2 bases at V and 6 bases at J, with 12 bases between. Looked up from germline, CDR1 is SGDLS and CDR2 is YYNGEE. The CDR3 is 13 amino acids. CDR3 residues: CASSVMVFSEQYF. The CDR3 DNA follows: TGTGCCAGCAGCGTTATGGTCTTTAGCGAGCAGTACTTC.